The clone carrying this T cell receptor beta chain was detected a few times. V shed 1 base, J shed 6 bases, and the junction held 11 bases outside the gene matches. This CDR3 is 18 amino acids long. Germline V CDR1 and CDR2: SGDLS, YYNGEE. The authors amplified TCR beta CDR3 regions from RNA transcripts. HTBI-primed first-round RT-PCR preceded second-round multiplex PCR. TCRdb passed the multiplex PCR reads through MiXCR, listing each CDR3 protein once. The table includes some 1.1 million distinct CDR3 sequences, roughly two fifths detected once. The sample belongs to a study of Graves' ophthalmopathy and Graves' hyperthyroidism.

V is TRBV9 and J is TRBJ2-2; 11 nucleotides match TRBD2. Sample: peripheral blood or thyroid tissue (not recorded which). This TCR was sampled from an adult man with Graves' hyperthyroidism. CDR3 sequence (DNA): TGTGCCAGCAGCGTAAGCCCCTTTAGCGGGAGGGCCGCCGGGGAGCTGTTTTTT. This gives the protein CASSVSPFSGRAAGELFF.